What follows are 10 T cell receptor beta chains derived from one specimen sequenced in a study of blood T cell repertoires in COVID-19. Assay: immunoSEQ multiplex PCR; the TCRdb copy retains only in-frame clones and omits some. The data contain some 89,000 clones, about nine tenths of them singletons. The specimen sequenced was peripheral blood. These receptors all come from a man aged 50-59 years with acute or convalescent COVID-19.

The count of this clone is one. The rearrangement joins TRBV7-3 to TRBJ2-3, with D possibly matching TRBD2 (5 bases). Trimming took off 5 bases at V and 2 bases at J, with 17 bases between the two ends. The germline CDR1 and CDR2 sequences are SGHTA and FQGTGA. CDR3 size: 16 residues. The CDR3 loop reads CASSPGLGGFTDTQYF. The CDR3 DNA reads TGTGCCAGCAGCCCAGGACTGGGCGGCTTCACAGATACGCAGTATTTT.

This rearrangement joins TRBV6-5 to TRBJ1-5; 7 bases agree with TRBD1. Per the germline V gene, CDR1 is MNHEY and CDR2 is SVGAGI. This CDR3 has 15 amino acids. V dropped 6 bases and J dropped 0; count of bases not matched to a gene: 5. CDR3 region: CASSLTGDSNQPQHF. In DNA form, the CDR3 reads TGTGCCAGCAGCCTTACAGGGGATAGCAATCAGCCCCAGCATTTT.

The V and J genes are TRBV4-1 and TRBJ1-4; D is unclear. This CDR3 spans 15 amino acids. Trimming stripped 2 bases from V and 2 bases from J, with 9 bases between. Germline CDR1 and CDR2: MGHRA and YSYEKL. CDR3 loop: CASSQIEMTNEKLFF. CDR3 DNA: TGCGCCAGCAGCCAAATTGAGATGACTAATGAAAAACTGTTTTTT.

The rearrangement uses TRBV7-9 and TRBJ2-2; 7 nucleotides agree with TRBD1. Trimming took 9 bases from V and 0 from J; bases not matched to a gene: 7. The CDR3 has 15 amino acids. CDR1 is SEHNR and CDR2 is FQNEAQ in the germline V gene (reference sequence). The CDR3 DNA reads TGTGCCAGTTCGGGGACAGCCACGAACACCGGGGAGCTGTTTTTT. Translating gives CASSGTATNTGELFF.

This chain joins TRBV4-3 and TRBJ1-1, with 7 nucleotides matching TRBD1. The CDR3 is made up of 14 amino acids. The V and J ends lost 3 bases and 0 bases, in that order; junction bases with no gene match: 1. Germline assignment: CDR1 LGHNA and CDR2 YSLEER. The CDR3 DNA follows: TGCGCCAGCAGCCAGGACAGGATGAACACTGAAGCTTTCTTT. Translating it yields CASSQDRMNTEAFF.

This clone was counted a few times. This chain links TRBV20-1 with TRBJ2-7, with D tentatively TRBD2 (6 bases). Germline CDR1 reads DFQATT; CDR2 reads SNEGSKA (reference sequence). CDR3 length: 11 amino acids. Trimming took 5 bases from V and 6 from J, leaving 11 bases between them. The CDR3 loop reads CSAGLAFEQYF. DNA of the CDR3: TGCAGTGCTGGGCTAGCGTTCGAGCAGTACTTC.

For the CDR3, the DNA is TGTGCCAGCAGCTTAGTTTCAGTCATGAACACTGAAGCTTTCTTT. This codes for CASSLVSVMNTEAFF. This rearrangement joins TRBV7-2 to TRBJ1-1; D ambiguous. This CDR3 spans 15 amino acids. Per germline, CDR1 SGHTA and CDR2 FQGNSA. Deletions cut 1 base from V and 0 bases from J, with 9 bases between.

The chain is built from TRBV27 and TRBJ1-1; 7 bases fit TRBD1. CDR1 is MNHEY, CDR2 SMNVEV, per germline (reference sequence). The trim removed 5 bases at V and 6 bases at J, leaving 3 bases unmatched. This CDR3 is built from 12 residues. The CDR3 here is CASSRQGAEAFF. The CDR3 DNA follows: TGTGCCAGCAGTCGGCAGGGGGCTGAAGCTTTCTTT.

This clone appeared a single time. The CDR3 is CATSIFGMNTEAFF. Written as DNA, the CDR3 is TGTGCCACCAGCATTTTCGGGATGAACACTGAAGCTTTCTTT. The chain joins TRBV15 to TRBJ1-1; D gene uncertain. The CDR3 spans 14 residues. Deletions cut 4 bases from V and 0 bases from J, with 9 bases between. The germline CDR1 and CDR2 sequences are LNHNV and YYDKDF (reference sequence).

This clone turned up a few times. V gene TRBV6-2 or TRBV6-3 combines with J gene TRBJ2-1, with a tentative D call TRBD2 (6 bases). V was pared by 3 bases and J by 5 bases, with 11 bases between. The CDR3 spans 14 residues. CDR1 is MNHEY, CDR2 SVGEGT, per germline. In DNA form, the CDR3 reads TGTGCCAGCAGTTATGTCCGGGGGAACAATGAGCAGTTCTTC. This encodes CASSYVRGNNEQFF.